This note documents a single TCR beta chain sequence. Trimming took 0 bases from V and 6 from J, leaving 15 bases between them. CDR1 is LGHNA, CDR2 YNFKEQ, per germline. This CDR3 has 15 amino acids. The data stem from a study of blood T cell repertoires in COVID-19. The overall study: PBMCs, B-cell-depleted T cells, or T cells provided the cDNA or gDNA that made up the material.

Methods used by the authors: Reference gene primer amplification gave nucleated cell count estimates. Only in-frame clones appear in the TCRdb table, and some are missing; sequencing was by immunoSEQ multiplex PCR. Clone size and the V and J calls come from that table; the DNA yielded D and trimming. This sample has about 90,000 clones, with about 81% found just once. This TCR was recovered from a human donor in a cohort sampled during active COVID-19. J is TRBJ2-7 and V is TRBV4-2; D is perhaps TRBD2 (5 bases). The sample consisted of peripheral blood. CDR3 sequence (DNA): TGTGCCAGCAGCCAAGATATCCGGGAAGGTCGCGAGCAGTACTTC. Amino acid sequence: CASSQDIREGREQYF.